Shown below are 3 T cell receptor beta chains from a single sample sequenced in a study of patients and donors after allogeneic stem cell transplantation (dated by TCRdb to between 2020 and 2021). Library preparation used RT-PCR. The data were produced on a NextSeq 550. TCRdb redid the processing of the public reads, applying fastp at Q25 and MiXCR, and retained in-frame beta chains. A single entry per CDR3 protein holds the most common genes and DNA from its merged rows. The sample yields roughly 940,000 distinct CDR3 sequences; roughly 18% were counted once. Together, the top ten hold about 6% of the sample. The specimen sequenced was blood, either unsorted or a sorted T cell fraction (not recorded which). These TCRs come from a human donor who was either an allogeneic HSCT recipient or a stem cell or donor lymphocyte infusion donor (not recorded which). It is not recorded whose cells these are; they may come from a transplant donor.

This clonotype has only a few counts. The genes are TRBV20-1 and TRBJ1-1; no firm D call. The V end was cut by 2 bases, the J end by 2 bases, with 6 bases between. Germline V CDR1 and CDR2: DFQATT, SNEGSKA (reference sequence). The CDR3 is made up of 12 amino acids. This chain's CDR3 is CSARSQNTEAFF. CDR3 sequence (DNA): TGCAGTGCTAGATCCCAAAACACTGAAGCTTTCTTT.

CDR3 nucleotides: TGTGCCAGCAGCTTAGATCGCGGGCCTAGCAAGCAGTTCTTC. This sequence encodes CASSLDRGPSKQFF. J is TRBJ2-1 and V is TRBV11-2; a weak D match, TRBD2 (5 bases). Trimming took 0 bases from V and 11 from J, leaving 14 bases between them. Germline lookup yields CDR1 SGHAT and CDR2 FQNNGV. There are 14 residues in the CDR3.

This clonotype was found a few times. V gene TRBV5-1 combines with J gene TRBJ2-7; D remains unclear. V was cut by 5 bases and J by 0 bases, with 15 bases left in between. This CDR3 spans 15 amino acids. Germline-derived CDR1 and CDR2 are SGHRS and YFSETQ. The CDR3 spells CASRDGVLSSYEQYF. The CDR3 bases are TGCGCCAGCAGGGATGGAGTGCTGAGCTCCTACGAGCAGTACTTC.